This entry lists 18 T cell receptor beta chains sequenced from one sample in a study of cytomegalovirus exposure and HLA in healthy donors. The PCR employed 60 Vbeta primers together with 13 Jbeta primers. The repertoire was sequenced with immunoSEQ multiplex PCR; TCRdb's copy has only in-frame clones and lacks some. The table has under 200,000 clones, around 78% seen once; the top ten hold roughly an eighth. Sequenced input: PBMCs. All receptors come from a woman aged 30 to 39 in good health and CMV-seropositive.

The CDR3 sequence: CASSLGDRGAETQYF. CDR3 coding DNA: TGCGCCAGCAGCTTAGGGGACAGGGGGGCAGAGACCCAGTACTTC. The gene calls are TRBV5-1 and TRBJ2-5; 11 bases line up with TRBD1. This CDR3 has 15 amino acids. After removal of 2 bases from V and 4 bases from J, the junction contained 4 bases not matched to a gene. Germline CDR1 SGHRS, CDR2 YFSETQ.

This clone was counted only a few times. The chain couples TRBV28 to TRBJ2-7; 8 bases are a match to TRBD2. Trimming cost V 5 bases and J 3 bases; bases outside gene matches: 6. From germline, CDR1 is MDHEN and CDR2 SYDVKM. CDR3 length: 14 residues. DNA of the CDR3: TGTGCCAGCAGTCTTAGCGGGAACTACTACGAGCAGTACTTC. Translated, it gives CASSLSGNYYEQYF.

Remarks on this clone: The same CDR3 can be traced to other DNA sequences in this sample. This chain joins TRBV5-4 and TRBJ2-2, with TRBD2 matching over 8 bases. This CDR3 has 15 residues. The germline gives CDR1 SGHNT, CDR2 YYREEE (reference sequence). V shed 4 bases, J shed 4 bases, and the junction held 6 bases outside the gene matches. The CDR3 sequence: CASSPPGGGTGELFF. The DNA for the CDR3 is TGTGCCAGCAGCCCACCCGGGGGGGGCACCGGGGAGCTGTTTTTT. Variable domain in full (rest from reference TRBV5-4 and TRBJ2-2): ETGVTQSPTHLIKTRGQQVTLRCSSQSGHNTVSWYQQALGQGPQFIFQYYREEENGRGNFPPRFSGLQFPNYSSELNVNALELDDSALYLCASSPPGGGTGELFFGEGSRLTVL.

CDR3 in DNA: TGCAGCGTTGGAGAGTTCGGCGGGGAGCTGTTTTTT. Translating gives CSVGEFGGELFF. The chain couples TRBV29-1 to TRBJ2-2, with D uncertain. The germline V gene has CDR1 SQVTM and CDR2 ANQGSEA. This CDR3 is built from 12 residues. Trimming left V 4 bases short and J 7 bases short, with 10 bases between.

The chain carries TRBV13 and TRBJ2-3; TRBD1 might be the D (6 bases). V gave up 5 bases and J gave up 3 bases, with 9 bases separating them. CDR1 PRHDT and CDR2 FYEKMQ come from the germline V gene (reference sequence). The CDR3 consists of 13 residues. The CDR3 DNA is TGTGCCAGCAGCGTCCAGGGGACAGATACGCAGTATTTT. It yields the protein CASSVQGTDTQYF.

The V and J genes are TRBV27 and TRBJ2-2; possibly TRBD1 for D (5 bases). CDR3 size: 16 residues. Deletions cut 6 bases from V and 1 base from J, with 15 bases between. Germline values: CDR1 MNHEY, CDR2 SMNVEV (reference sequence). The DNA for the CDR3 is TGTGCCAGCAGATATCGGTCGGACAAGAACACCGGGGAGCTGTTTTTT. Amino acid sequence: CASRYRSDKNTGELFF.

The chain carries TRBV7-9 and TRBJ1-2, with 7 bases aligning to TRBD1. V dropped 1 base and J dropped 6; count of bases not matched to a gene: 8. CDR1 SEHNR and CDR2 FQNEAQ come from the germline V gene (reference sequence). The CDR3 contains 15 residues. The CDR3: CASSLEGASTDGYTF. CDR3 DNA: TGTGCCAGCAGCTTAGAGGGGGCGAGTACGGATGGCTACACCTTC.

The chain has TRBV18 and TRBJ2-5, with 8 bases matching TRBD1. Near its end, the DNA agrees better with TRBJ2-7, so the J call may be wrong. The germline gives CDR1 KGHSH, CDR2 LQKENI. The CDR3 extends over 12 amino acids. The CDR3 DNA follows: TGTGCCAGCTCAAAGACAGGGGACGAGCAGTACTTC. It specifies CASSKTGDEQYF.

The chain is built from TRBV29-1 and TRBJ1-2; weak D call: TRBD1 (5 bases). CDR1 SQVTM and CDR2 ANQGSEA come from the germline V gene. The CDR3 covers 15 residues. Trimming stripped 7 bases from V and 6 bases from J, with 24 bases between. CDR3 amino acids: CSAFLRGGPMDGYTF. The CDR3, as DNA: TGCAGCGCTTTTTTAAGGGGCGGCCCGATGGATGGCTACACCTTC.

This chain uses TRBV29-1 with TRBJ2-7; weak D call: TRBD1 (6 bases). This CDR3 has 14 amino acids. V lost 0 bases to trimming and J lost 3 bases, with 12 bases between them. Germline V gene sequence: CDR1 SQVTM, CDR2 ANQGSEA. Here the CDR3 DNA reads TGCAGCGTTGAAGATGAACAGGGACACTACGAGCAGTACTTC. Amino acids: CSVEDEQGHYEQYF.

The genes are TRBV9 and TRBJ2-7; no clear D. V was shortened by 5 bases and J by 2 bases, with 5 bases between the two germline ends. Germline V CDR1 and CDR2: SGDLS, YYNGEE. CDR3 length: 11 residues. As DNA, the CDR3 is TGTGCCAGCAGTCCCACCTACGAGCAGTACTTC. This sequence encodes CASSPTYEQYF.

The chain has TRBV5-4 and TRBJ2-5; the match to TRBD2 covers 8 bases. V was pared by 0 bases and J by 1 base, with 8 bases of the junction left unmatched. CDR3 length: 17 amino acids. In germline, CDR1 is SGHNT, CDR2 YYREEE (reference sequence). As DNA, the CDR3 is TGTGCCAGCAGCTTGGGGCCCCCGGGAGGGTCCCAAGAGACCCAGTACTTC. It yields the protein CASSLGPPGGSQETQYF. Complete variable domain (other parts from reference TRBV5-4 and TRBJ2-5): ETGVTQSPTHLIKTRGQQVTLRCSSQSGHNTVSWYQQALGQGPQFIFQYYREEENGRGNFPPRFSGLQFPNYSSELNVNALELDDSALYLCASSLGPPGGSQETQYFGPGTRLLVL.

This chain joins TRBV7-3 and TRBJ2-1; possibly TRBD2 for D (6 bases). In germline, CDR1 is SGHTA, CDR2 FQGTGA. V lost 1 base to trimming and J lost 10 bases, with 11 bases between them. There are 13 residues in the CDR3. The CDR3 bases are TGTGCCAGCAGCTTAAACGGTCGGGGGGAGCAGTTCTTC. It translates to CASSLNGRGEQFF. Full variable domain (outside the CDR3, taken from reference TRBV7-3 and TRBJ2-1): GAGVSQTPSNKVTEKGKYVELRCDPISGHTALYWYRQSLGQGPEFLIYFQGTGAADDSGLPNDRFFAVRPEGSVSTLKIQRTERGDSAVYLCASSLNGRGEQFFGPGTRLTVL.

In its sample, this clone was seen a few times. The J gene is TRBJ2-4, the V gene TRBV11-2; weak D call: TRBD2 (8 bases). V was cut by 6 bases and J by 0 bases, with 15 bases left in between. Per germline, CDR1 SGHAT and CDR2 FQNNGV. The CDR3 runs 16 residues. This CDR3 reads CASSSGGGLAKNIQYF. In DNA, the CDR3 is TGTGCCAGCAGTTCGGGAGGGGGCTTAGCCAAAAACATTCAGTACTTC.

The V call is TRBV28, the J call TRBJ1-5, with D possibly TRBD1 on 6 matching bases. This CDR3 is 15 amino acids long. V was shortened by 6 bases and J by 0 bases, with 12 bases between the two germline ends. Germline CDR1 MDHEN, CDR2 SYDVKM. The CDR3 region is CASSLGGASNQPQHF. CDR3 nucleotide sequence: TGTGCCAGCAGCCTAGGGGGGGCTAGCAATCAGCCCCAGCATTTT.

This chain links TRBV6-1 with TRBJ1-3; 8 positions match TRBD1. This CDR3 is 15 amino acids long. Germline-derived CDR1 and CDR2 are MNHNS and SASEGT. V lost 6 bases and J lost 0; bases outside the gene matches: 4. This chain's CDR3 is CASRHRGNSGNTIYF. The CDR3, as DNA: TGTGCCAGCAGGCACAGGGGGAACTCTGGAAACACCATATATTTT.

The chain carries TRBV19 and TRBJ2-2; the D gene is possibly TRBD2 (6 bases). Per germline, CDR1 LNHDA and CDR2 SQIVND (reference sequence). The CDR3 has 15 amino acids. Trimming took 4 bases from V and 6 from J, leaving 15 bases between them. The CDR3: CASSSSGAGPGELFF. DNA of the CDR3: TGTGCCAGTAGTAGTTCCGGAGCGGGCCCCGGGGAGCTGTTTTTT. Filled out from reference TRBV19 and TRBJ2-2, the complete variable domain reads DGGITQSPKYLFRKEGQNVTLSCEQNLNHDAMYWYRQDPGQGLRLIYYSQIVNDFQKGDIAEGYSVSREKKESFPLTVTSAQKNPTAFYLCASSSSGAGPGELFFGEGSRLTVL.

The rearrangement uses TRBV14 and TRBJ2-5, with 13 nucleotides matching TRBD2. This CDR3 is built from 15 residues. Germline lookup yields CDR1 SGHDN and CDR2 FVKESK. With V trimmed by 4 bases and J by 5 bases, 4 bases remained unmatched. The CDR3 is CASSRLAGGSETQYF. The CDR3 region has the DNA TGTGCCAGCAGCCGACTAGCGGGAGGTTCTGAGACCCAGTACTTC.